This T cell receptor beta chain is drawn from a study of blood T cell repertoires in COVID-19. Study summary: COVID-19 samples from acute and convalescent phases originated in the United States, Italy and Spain. T cells, B-cell-depleted T cells, or PBMCs provided the cDNA or gDNA that served as material.

Per the original data handling: Reference gene primers were amplified, and this amplification served to estimate nucleated cell counts. Assay used: immunoSEQ multiplex PCR; TCRdb lists only in-frame clones, some missing. The DNA gave D and trimming, while V, J and clone size come from that table. Among about 79,000 clones, roughly 90% were seen once, and the ten largest hold 4% to 5.5%. Germline trimming cut 3 bases from V and 3 bases from J; bases unmatched to any gene: 2. CDR1 SGHRS and CDR2 YFSETQ come from the germline V gene. CDR3 size: 14 residues. Specimen: peripheral blood. This receptor was obtained from a man aged 50 to 60 with active COVID-19. The genes are TRBV5-1 and TRBJ2-7, with 11 bases that match TRBD1. The CDR3 nucleotides read TGCGCCAGCAGCTGGGGGACAGGGGGCTACGAGCAGTACTTC. Protein sequence: CASSWGTGGYEQYF.